These 14 T cell receptor beta chains originate from one sample sequenced in a study of neurological immune-mediated disorders. TCRdb re-called the 5' RACE reads with MiXCR, one entry per CDR3 protein. The profile shows 25,000 to 35,000 distinct CDR3 sequences, roughly 21% of them singletons. What was sequenced was PBMCs. The receptors originated from a woman aged 60-70 years in good health.

This chain uses TRBV27 with TRBJ2-1; 11 bases are shared with TRBD2. Germline values: CDR1 MNHEY, CDR2 SMNVEV (reference sequence). Unmatched junction bases numbered 9, after V lost 5 bases and J lost 9 bases. The CDR3 consists of 15 residues. CDR3: CASSATSGSSGEQFF. The CDR3 DNA reads TGTGCCAGCAGTGCAACTAGCGGGAGTAGCGGTGAGCAGTTCTTC.

This clonotype was recorded at least ten times. This chain connects TRBV20-1 to TRBJ1-1; 8 nucleotides line up with TRBD1. J lost 5 bases, V lost 1 base, and 9 bases had no gene match. The CDR3 has 15 amino acids. The germline gives CDR1 DFQATT, CDR2 SNEGSKA (reference sequence). The CDR3 loop is CSARAQQGARTEAFF. The CDR3 DNA reads as TGCAGTGCTAGAGCACAGCAGGGGGCGAGAACTGAAGCTTTCTTT.

This clonotype has only a few counts. This chain links TRBV27 with TRBJ2-7; D possibly matches TRBD1 or TRBD2 (6 bases each). Germline V gene data show CDR1 as MNHEY and CDR2 as SMNVEV (reference sequence). CDR3 length: 15 residues. The V and J ends lost 3 bases and 4 bases respectively, with 16 bases between them. CDR3 region: CASSFSGQRPYEQYF. The CDR3 DNA sequence: TGTGCCAGCAGTTTTAGCGGACAGAGACCTTACGAGCAGTACTTC.

A note on this clonotype: At one of its ends the junction is not consistent with the germline gene, which may arise from a read error. In nucleotides, the CDR3 is TGTGCCAGCAGAAGGGGGACAGGTGCTAACCATGGCTACACCTTC. Protein: CASRRGTGANHGYTF. V is TRBV3-1 and J is TRBJ1-2; 8 positions agree with TRBD1. CDR1 and CDR2 (germline): LGHDT, YNNKEL (reference sequence). The CDR3 is made up of 15 amino acids.

This clonotype was observed at least ten times. The rearrangement links TRBV14 to TRBJ1-2; 9 nucleotides align to TRBD1. The CDR3 consists of 13 residues. The trim removed 6 bases at V and 4 bases at J, leaving 3 bases unmatched. In germline, CDR1 is SGHDN, CDR2 FVKESK. CDR3 coding DNA: TGTGCCAGCAGTCAACAGGGGGCCTATGGCTACACCTTC. It is translated as CASSQQGAYGYTF. The whole variable domain, filled in from reference TRBV14 and TRBJ1-2, reads EAGVTQFPSHSVIEKGQTVTLRCDPISGHDNLYWYRRVMGKEIKFLLHFVKESKQDESGMPNNRFLAERTGGTYSTLKVQPAELEDSGVYFCASSQQGAYGYTFGSGTRLTVV.

In its sample, this clonotype was seen many times. The genes are TRBV20-1 and TRBJ2-2; no clear D. Germline CDR1 DFQATT, CDR2 SNEGSKA (reference sequence). Trimming took off 0 bases at V and 3 bases at J, with 11 bases between the two ends. This CDR3 comprises 15 residues. CDR3 bases: TGCAGTGCTAGAGAGTTAGCAACCTACACCGGGGAGCTGTTTTTT. Protein product: CSARELATYTGELFF.

V usage is TRBV7-9 and J usage is TRBJ2-2, with D tentatively TRBD2 (5 bases). The germline V and J ends were trimmed by 3 bases and 6 bases, with 11 bases remaining between them. Germline values: CDR1 SEHNR, CDR2 FQNEAQ (reference sequence). The CDR3 loop spans 14 amino acids. The CDR3 DNA is TGTGCCAGCAGCTTCGAACACGGGGCCGGGGAGCTGTTTTTT. It encodes CASSFEHGAGELFF. The full variable domain, completed using reference TRBV7-9 and TRBJ2-2, is DTGVSQNPRHKITKRGQNVTFRCDPISEHNRLYWYRQTLGQGPEFLTYFQNEAQLEKSRLLSDRFSAERPKGSFSTLEIQRTEQGDSAMYLCASSFEHGAGELFFGEGSRLTVL.

Many counts were recorded for this clonotype. The chain is built from TRBV2 and TRBJ2-5; D unclear. The ends were cut back, 7 bases at V and 5 bases at J, with 14 bases in the middle. This CDR3 comprises 13 residues. Germline V gene lookup returns CDR1 SNHLY and CDR2 FYNNEI. CDR3 protein: CASIRSRQETQYF. The CDR3, as DNA: TGTGCCAGCATCCGTAGTCGTCAGGAGACCCAGTACTTC.

This clonotype was counted at least ten times. This rearrangement joins TRBV7-7 to TRBJ2-5; TRBD1 matches at 10 bases. V shed 5 bases and J 5 bases; nucleotides not matched to a gene: 8. Germline loops: CDR1 SSHAT, CDR2 FNYEAQ (reference sequence). This CDR3 is built from 15 residues. CDR3 nucleotides: TGTGCCAGCAGCGTCGGGACAGGGGTCCAGGAGACCCAGTACTTC. It encodes CASSVGTGVQETQYF.

As to this clonotype: One end of the junction does not line up with germline, which may come from a read error. This rearrangement joins TRBV5-1 to TRBJ2-5; 10 bases are shared with TRBD2. The CDR3 consists of 17 residues. CDR1 is SGHRS and CDR2 is YFSETQ in the germline V gene. The CDR3 DNA reads TGCGCCAACAGCTTTACTTTAGCGGGAGGCTCGGTGGAGACCCAGTACTTC. Translating it yields CANSFTLAGGSVETQYF.

This clonotype has at least ten counts. This chain connects TRBV20-1 to TRBJ2-7, with D perhaps being TRBD1 or TRBD2 (5 bases each). Trimming took 5 bases from V and 6 from J, leaving 23 bases between them. Germline assignment: CDR1 DFQATT and CDR2 SNEGSKA (reference sequence). The CDR3 covers 15 residues. CDR3 sequence: CSARPRVGGHGEQYF. Here the CDR3 DNA reads TGCAGTGCTCGCCCCAGGGTTGGAGGACACGGCGAGCAGTACTTC.

This clonotype was recorded many times. The chain has TRBV7-6 and TRBJ2-7; possible D gene TRBD1, 6 bases. Trimming removed 2 bases at V and 2 bases at J, with 10 bases between. Germline CDR1 SGHVS, CDR2 FNYEAQ. The CDR3 has 14 amino acids. The CDR3 DNA reads TGTGCCAGCAGCTTACTCCGGGACACCTACGAGCAGTACTTC. Its translation is CASSLLRDTYEQYF.

This clonotype was seen repeatedly, ten times or more. This chain joins TRBV28 and TRBJ1-4, with D possibly being TRBD1 (6 bases). Trimming pared 5 bases from V and 6 bases from J, leaving 19 bases between. Germline-derived CDR1 and CDR2 are MDHEN and SYDVKM. This CDR3 is built from 16 residues. The DNA for the CDR3 is TGTGCCAGCAGTCCTCCCTCCTCAGGGGCTCATGAAAAACTGTTTTTT. This sequence encodes CASSPPSSGAHEKLFF.

The chain has TRBV20-1 and TRBJ1-6, with TRBD1 matching over 9 bases. V dropped 0 bases and J dropped 5; count of bases not matched to a gene: 2. CDR1 is DFQATT, CDR2 SNEGSKA, per germline (reference sequence). The CDR3 is 15 amino acids. The CDR3 sequence is CSARETGGHNSPLHF. The CDR3 DNA reads TGCAGTGCTAGAGAGACAGGGGGTCATAATTCACCCCTCCACTTT.